The 19 T cell receptor beta chains below come from one sample, sequenced in a study of CD8+ T cells in alopecia areata. Following RNA extraction, reverse transcription yielded cDNA that acted as the sequencing template. Profiled with immunoSEQ multiplex PCR; TCRdb holds only in-frame clones, not every one. The sample records a few hundred thousand clones, roughly two thirds being singletons. The sequencing here drew on CD4+ T cells sorted from blood, taken at week 0. The receptor set was obtained from a human donor with alopecia areata.

The chain links TRBV28 to TRBJ1-2; the D gene is possibly TRBD1 (5 bases). Trimming shortened V by 2 bases and J by 1 base, and 5 bases separated the two germline ends. Germline V gene data show CDR1 as MDHEN and CDR2 as SYDVKM. This CDR3 region has 13 residues. CDR3 in DNA: TGTGCCAGCAGTTTAGACAGTAACTATGGCTACACCTTC. It is translated as CASSLDSNYGYTF.

The chain is built from TRBV7-8 and TRBJ1-5; the D is unclear. The CDR3 totals 16 residues. Germline assignment: CDR1 SGHVS and CDR2 FQNEAQ. V was cut by 5 bases and J by 6 bases, with 20 bases left in between. The CDR3 spells CASSPGRTASTQPQHF. The CDR3, as DNA: TGTGCCAGCAGCCCAGGAAGGACCGCTTCAACTCAGCCCCAGCATTTT.

This chain's CDR3 is CAWDRASGGRGDTQYF. In nucleotides, the CDR3 is TGTGCCTGGGACAGAGCTAGCGGGGGTAGGGGGGATACGCAGTATTTT. The chain links TRBV30 to TRBJ2-3, with TRBD2 matching over 10 bases. Germline V gives CDR1 GTSNPN, CDR2 SVGIG (reference sequence). This CDR3 comprises 16 residues. V shed 5 bases, J shed 6 bases, and the junction held 14 bases outside the gene matches.

This clone was recorded a few times. The rearrangement uses TRBV29-1 and TRBJ2-1; the D is unclear. The germline V gene has CDR1 SQVTM and CDR2 ANQGSEA. The CDR3 runs 13 residues. Trimming shortened V by 1 base and J by 8 bases, and 12 bases separated the two germline ends. The CDR3 is CSVEGVISDEQFF. CDR3 bases: TGCAGCGTTGAAGGGGTGATTTCCGATGAGCAGTTCTTC.

The chain recombines TRBV29-1 with TRBJ1-2; D possibly corresponds to TRBD1 (6 bases). The V gene's germline CDR1 is SQVTM and CDR2 ANQGSEA. The CDR3 length is 13 residues. The V end was cut by 7 bases, the J end by 5 bases, with 17 bases between. In nucleotides, the CDR3 is TGCAGCGCATCGTTCGGCAGGGGTTATGGCTACACCTTC. Translating gives CSASFGRGYGYTF.

The J gene is TRBJ2-7, the V gene TRBV29-1; 7 bases are shared with TRBD2. CDR3 size: 13 residues. Germline CDR1 and CDR2: SQVTM and ANQGSEA. J lost 5 bases, V lost 5 bases, and 9 bases had no gene match. CDR3 loop: CSVLRAGRDEQYF. The CDR3 DNA reads TGCAGCGTTTTACGAGCGGGGAGGGACGAGCAGTACTTC.

V and J are TRBV30 and TRBJ1-2; 8 nucleotides align to TRBD1. V dropped 0 bases and J dropped 4; count of bases not matched to a gene: 7. Germline values: CDR1 GTSNPN, CDR2 SVGIG (reference sequence). The CDR3 spans 15 residues. The CDR3 region is CAWSVGTGLVYGYTF. DNA for the CDR3: TGTGCCTGGAGTGTTGGGACAGGTCTCGTCTATGGCTACACCTTC. Complete variable domain (other parts from reference TRBV30 and TRBJ1-2): SQTIHQWPATLVQPVGSPLSLECTVEGTSNPNLYWYRQAAGRGLQLLFYSVGIGQISSEVPQNLSASRPQDRQFILSSKKLLLSDSGFYLCAWSVGTGLVYGYTFGSGTRLTVV.

The V and J genes are TRBV29-1 and TRBJ1-3; no firm D call. Trimming removed 3 bases at V and 5 bases at J, with 17 bases between. The CDR3 has 15 amino acids. Germline CDR1 and CDR2: SQVTM and ANQGSEA. CDR3 amino acids: CSVEVLIGRRNTIYF. CDR3 bases: TGCAGCGTTGAGGTTTTAATTGGCCGGAGAAACACCATATATTTT. Full variable domain (outside the CDR3, taken from reference TRBV29-1 and TRBJ1-3): SAVISQKPSRDICQRGTSLTIQCQVDSQVTMMFWYRQQPGQSLTLIATANQGSEATYESGFVIDKFPISRPNLTFSTLTVSNMSPEDSSIYLCSVEVLIGRRNTIYFGEGSWLTVV.

This sequence joins TRBV6-1 and TRBJ2-7; D gene uncertain. The V end was cut by 5 bases, the J end by 5 bases, with 10 bases between. This CDR3 spans 12 amino acids. Germline CDR1 reads MNHNS; CDR2 reads SASEGT. In DNA form, the CDR3 reads TGTGCCAGCAGTTTAGTCGTTAACGAGCAGTACTTC. This codes for CASSLVVNEQYF.

This clone was seen a single time. Written as DNA, the CDR3 is TGTGCCAGCAGCCTAGGTCACGGGACAGCCTCCTACGAGCAGTACTTC. Translating it yields CASSLGHGTASYEQYF. V is TRBV7-9 and J is TRBJ2-7; TRBD1 matches 7 bases. CDR1 and CDR2 (germline): SEHNR, FQNEAQ (reference sequence). V was clipped by 5 bases and J by 0 bases; unmatched bases: 10. The CDR3 is 16 residues long.

J is TRBJ2-1 and V is TRBV7-2; unclear D gene. Germline V lookup: CDR1 SGHTA, CDR2 FQGNSA. This CDR3 is 14 amino acids long. V was clipped by 4 bases and J by 8 bases, with 15 bases between them. Here the CDR3 DNA reads TGTGCCAGCAGCTCCAGACCAACTCGGGATGAGCAGTTCTTC. Translating gives CASSSRPTRDEQFF.

The V and J genes are TRBV9 and TRBJ2-7; possibly TRBD1 or TRBD2 for D (5 bases each). Germline values: CDR1 SGDLS, CDR2 YYNGEE. V lost 4 bases, J lost 7 bases, and 18 bases lay in between. The CDR3 consists of 14 residues. The CDR3 bases are TGTGCCAGCAGCTTACGGGACGCCGGTGGAGAGCAGTACTTC. Protein product: CASSLRDAGGEQYF.

The J gene is TRBJ1-1, the V gene TRBV29-1; D is ambiguous. There are 13 residues in the CDR3. Trimming removed 6 bases at V and 1 base at J, with 12 bases between. Germline V gene lookup returns CDR1 SQVTM and CDR2 ANQGSEA. CDR3 bases: TGCAGCGTAGCCCGGGCCACGAACACTGAAGCTTTCTTT. It translates to CSVARATNTEAFF.

This clone came up once. The chain combines TRBV25-1 with TRBJ2-5, with 12 bases that match TRBD2. The germline CDR1 and CDR2 sequences are MGHDK and SYGVNS. After removal of 3 bases from V and 4 bases from J, the junction contained 9 bases not matched to a gene. This CDR3 comprises 17 residues. The CDR3 DNA follows: TGTGCCAGCAGTGACCCCGCTAGCGGGGGGGCACGAGAGACCCAGTACTTC. Translated, it gives CASSDPASGGARETQYF.

The rearrangement links TRBV29-1 to TRBJ2-1; perhaps TRBD2 as D (5 bases). The CDR3 covers 14 residues. Germline assignment: CDR1 SQVTM and CDR2 ANQGSEA. DNA of the CDR3: TGCACCGTGCCGGTAGCGCTGGGCATCAATGAGCAGTTCTTC. Amino acid sequence: CTVPVALGINEQFF.

The gene calls are TRBV4-1 and TRBJ1-2; D may be TRBD1 (5 bases). V lost 0 bases and J lost 3, with 11 bases in between. Germline CDR1 MGHRA, CDR2 YSYEKL. The CDR3 spans 15 residues. The DNA for the CDR3 is TGCGCCAGCAGCCAAGAGGCAGGGCTGGACTATGGCTACACCTTC. Translating gives CASSQEAGLDYGYTF.

The chain has TRBV7-2 and TRBJ2-5; 10 positions agree with TRBD2. Germline values: CDR1 SGHTA, CDR2 FQGNSA. J gave up 1 base and V 5 bases, and 4 bases lay outside the gene matches. The length of the CDR3 is 15 residues. The DNA of the CDR3 is TGTGCCAGCAGCCAACAGCGGGGGGGCCAAGAGACCCAGTACTTC. It codes for CASSQQRGGQETQYF.

V gene TRBV11-1 combines with J gene TRBJ2-7; D not resolved. The CDR3 extends over 13 amino acids. Trimming left V 3 bases short and J 2 bases short, with 8 bases between. Germline loops: CDR1 SGHAT, CDR2 FQDESV (reference sequence). The DNA for the CDR3 is TGTGCCAGCAGCTTCGGCCAGACCTACGAGCAGTACTTC. It codes for CASSFGQTYEQYF.

V gene TRBV7-9 combines with J gene TRBJ2-1; 9 bases fit TRBD1. V gave up 3 bases and J gave up 6 bases; unmatched junction bases: 12. This CDR3 region has 17 residues. Germline-derived CDR1 and CDR2 are SEHNR and FQNEAQ (reference sequence). The CDR3 coding sequence is TGTGCCAGCAGCTTCCCCGGGACAGGGTCAACGAGCAATGAGCAGTTCTTC. The encoded protein is CASSFPGTGSTSNEQFF.